This T cell receptor beta chain was sequenced in a study of blood T cell repertoires in COVID-19. Study-level information: Samples came from the United States, Italy and Spain, spanning acute and convalescent COVID-19. In each case, the material was cDNA or gDNA derived from T cells, B-cell-depleted T cells, or PBMCs.

Source study methods: For nucleated cells, counts were estimated from reference gene primer amplification. Method: immunoSEQ multiplex PCR; TCRdb's copy keeps in-frame clones and lacks some. V, J and clone size are those of that table, while D and trimming were read from the DNA. The sample lists hundreds of thousands of clones, around 90% seen once, with about 3% in the top ten. V trimming: 0 bases; J trimming: 5 bases; junction bases outside the gene matches: 6. Germline loops: CDR1 MNHEY, CDR2 SMNVEV (reference sequence). The CDR3 runs to 15 residues. The sample comprised peripheral blood. The TCR originated in a man aged 18-30 years with active or convalescent COVID-19. This chain uses TRBV27 with TRBJ1-2; 7 bases agree with TRBD1. The CDR3: CASSLSIAGGYGYTF. The CDR3 DNA reads TGTGCCAGCAGTTTATCGATCGCAGGGGGATATGGCTACACCTTC.